The clone carrying this TCR beta chain was found many times. Via MiXCR, TCRdb re-called the reads, giving one row per CDR3 protein. The table has some 220,000 distinct CDR3 sequences, 6% to 8% seen once. This CDR3 spans 13 amino acids. Per the germline V gene, CDR1 is MNHEY and CDR2 is SMNVEV (reference sequence). Trimming shortened V by 6 bases and J by 4 bases, and 12 bases separated the two germline ends. This entry is derived from a study of T cell repertoires in cytomegalovirus infection. Source material: PBMCs. The source of this sequence is a human donor in good health (CMV status not recorded). Some clones in this sample may be carry-over from other donors' samples. This chain connects TRBV27 to TRBJ1-2, with a possible D match to TRBD1 (6 bases). CDR3 protein: CASSPQGIYGYTF. Here the CDR3 DNA reads TGTGCCAGCAGCCCACAGGGTATCTATGGCTACACCTTC.